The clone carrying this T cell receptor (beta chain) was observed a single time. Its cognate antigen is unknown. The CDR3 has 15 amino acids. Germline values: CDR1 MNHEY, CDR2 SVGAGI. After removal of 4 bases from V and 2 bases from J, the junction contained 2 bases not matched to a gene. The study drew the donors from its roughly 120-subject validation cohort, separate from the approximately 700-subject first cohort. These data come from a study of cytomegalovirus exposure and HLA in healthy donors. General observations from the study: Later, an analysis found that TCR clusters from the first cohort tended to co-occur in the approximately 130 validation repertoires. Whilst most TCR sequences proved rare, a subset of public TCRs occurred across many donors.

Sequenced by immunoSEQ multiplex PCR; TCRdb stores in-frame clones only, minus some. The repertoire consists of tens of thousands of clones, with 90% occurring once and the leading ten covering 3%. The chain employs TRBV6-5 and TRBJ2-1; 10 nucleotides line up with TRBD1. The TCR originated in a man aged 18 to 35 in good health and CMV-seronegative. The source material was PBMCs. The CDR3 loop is CASSWGQGTYNEQFF. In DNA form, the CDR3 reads TGTGCCAGCAGTTGGGGACAGGGGACCTACAATGAGCAGTTCTTC.